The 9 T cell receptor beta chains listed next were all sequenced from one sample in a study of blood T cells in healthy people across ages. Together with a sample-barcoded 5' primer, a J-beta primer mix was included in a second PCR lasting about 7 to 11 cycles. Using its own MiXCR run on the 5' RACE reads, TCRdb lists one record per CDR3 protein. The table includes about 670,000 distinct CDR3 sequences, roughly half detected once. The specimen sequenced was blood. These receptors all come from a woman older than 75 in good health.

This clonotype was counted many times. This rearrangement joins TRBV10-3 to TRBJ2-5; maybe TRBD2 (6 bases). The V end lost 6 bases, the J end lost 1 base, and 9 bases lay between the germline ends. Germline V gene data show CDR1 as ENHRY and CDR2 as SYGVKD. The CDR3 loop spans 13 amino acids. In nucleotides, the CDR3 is TGTGCCATCAGGGGACTGCCCCAAGAGACCCAGTACTTC. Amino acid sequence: CAIRGLPQETQYF.

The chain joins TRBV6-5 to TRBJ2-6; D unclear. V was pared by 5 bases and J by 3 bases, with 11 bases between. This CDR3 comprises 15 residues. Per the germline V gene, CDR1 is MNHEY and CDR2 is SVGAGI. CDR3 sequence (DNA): TGTGCCAGCAGTCCCCCGTTGGGTGGGGCCAACGTCCTGACTTTC. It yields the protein CASSPPLGGANVLTF.

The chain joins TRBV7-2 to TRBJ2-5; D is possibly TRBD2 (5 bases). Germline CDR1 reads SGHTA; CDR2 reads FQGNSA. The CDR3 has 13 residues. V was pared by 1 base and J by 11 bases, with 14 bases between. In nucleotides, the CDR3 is TGTGCCAGCAGCTTAGGAGGGAAATCCGCGCAGTACTTC. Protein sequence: CASSLGGKSAQYF.

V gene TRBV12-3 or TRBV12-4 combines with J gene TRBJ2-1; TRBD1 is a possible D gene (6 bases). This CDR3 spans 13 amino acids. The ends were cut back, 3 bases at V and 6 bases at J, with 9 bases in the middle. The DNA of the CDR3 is TGTGCCAGCAGTTTTCTAGGGGGCAATGAGCAGTTCTTC. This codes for CASSFLGGNEQFF.

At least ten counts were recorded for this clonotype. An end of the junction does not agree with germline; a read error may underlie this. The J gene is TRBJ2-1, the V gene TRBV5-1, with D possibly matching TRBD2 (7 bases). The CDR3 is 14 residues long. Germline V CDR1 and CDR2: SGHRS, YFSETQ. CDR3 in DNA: TGCGCCAGCAGTTTGGGGGGGACATGGCATGAGCAGTTCTTC. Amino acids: CASSLGGTWHEQFF.

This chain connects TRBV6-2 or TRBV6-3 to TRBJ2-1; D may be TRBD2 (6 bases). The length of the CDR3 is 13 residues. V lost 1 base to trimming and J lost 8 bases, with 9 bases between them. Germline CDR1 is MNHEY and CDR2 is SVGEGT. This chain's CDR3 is CASSYWRGDEQFF. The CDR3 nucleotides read TGTGCCAGCAGTTACTGGCGGGGCGATGAGCAGTTCTTC.

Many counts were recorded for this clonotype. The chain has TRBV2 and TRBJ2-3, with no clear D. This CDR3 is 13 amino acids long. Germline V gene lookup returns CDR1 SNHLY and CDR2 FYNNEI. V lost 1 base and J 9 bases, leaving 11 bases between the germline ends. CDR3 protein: CASSEDVHSTQYF. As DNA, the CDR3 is TGTGCCAGCAGTGAAGATGTACATTCAACGCAGTATTTT.

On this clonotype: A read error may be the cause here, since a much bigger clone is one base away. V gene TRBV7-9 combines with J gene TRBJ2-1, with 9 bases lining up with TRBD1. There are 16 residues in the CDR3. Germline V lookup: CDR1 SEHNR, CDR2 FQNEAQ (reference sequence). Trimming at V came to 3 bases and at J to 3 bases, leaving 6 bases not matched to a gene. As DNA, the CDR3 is TGTGCCAGCAGCTTTGAAGGGACAGGGTTCTACAATGAGCAGTTCTTC. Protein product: CASSFEGTGFYNEQFF.

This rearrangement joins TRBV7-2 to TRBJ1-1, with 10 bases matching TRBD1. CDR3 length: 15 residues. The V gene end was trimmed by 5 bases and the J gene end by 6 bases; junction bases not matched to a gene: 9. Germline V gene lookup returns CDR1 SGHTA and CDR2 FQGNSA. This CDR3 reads CASSRQTGGRAEAFF. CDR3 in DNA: TGTGCCAGCAGCCGACAGACAGGGGGCCGAGCTGAAGCTTTCTTT.